This is a list of T cell receptor beta chains from one sample in a study of T cell repertoires in cytomegalovirus infection. TCRdb independently ran MiXCR on the reads; one entry per CDR3 protein. The repertoire holds about 52,000 distinct CDR3 sequences, with around 19% as singletons. These receptors are not linked to any known antigen. Sequencing used CD8+ T cells from cultured PBMCs, obtained from culture after CMV antigen stimulation. The receptors originated from a human donor in good health (CMV status not recorded). Some clones in this sample may be carry-over from other donors' samples. Each CDR3 is given with its conserved first and last residue. The D gene is left open where the match is weak. Not all rows give a size; the values are once, few, many and, for expanded clones, a class.

CASSMLGFGTEAFF	TGTGCCAGTAGTATGCTAGGGTTCGGCACTGAAGCTTTCTTT	TRBV19	TRBJ1-1	-	-
CASSINRNQPQHF	TGTGCCAGCAGTATAAACAGGAATCAGCCCCAGCATTTT	TRBV6-1	TRBJ1-5	-	few
CSASPGVGYEQFF	TGCAGTGCTTCCCCCGGGGTAGGCTATGAGCAGTTCTTC	TRBV20-1	TRBJ2-1	-	-
CASSLEGPRFSYNEQFF	TGTGCCAGCAGCTTAGAAGGCCCAAGGTTCTCCTACAATGAGCAGTTCTTC	TRBV7-2	TRBJ2-1	-	once
CASSVGQTNTGELFF	TGTGCCAGCAGCGTAGGACAAACCAACACCGGGGAGCTGTTTTTT	TRBV9	TRBJ2-2	-	-
CASSEASVWRTQETQYF	TGTGCCAGCAGTGAAGCGTCCGTCTGGCGTACCCAAGAGACCCAGTACTTC	TRBV6-1	TRBJ2-5	-	few
CASSSPGQGTYEQYF	TGTGCCAGCAGCTCCCCGGGACAGGGAACCTACGAGCAGTACTTC	TRBV11-2	TRBJ2-7	TRBD1	few
CASSLVGGGGPYEQYF	TGTGCCAGCAGCCTTGTGGGGGGTGGCGGTCCCTACGAGCAGTACTTC	TRBV7-2	TRBJ2-7	-	few
CASSPGQGMKKLFF	TGTGCCAGCAGCCCAGGACAGGGAATGAAAAAACTGTTTTTT	TRBV7-9	TRBJ1-4	TRBD1	few
CASSLGPRVQPQHF	TGTGCCAGCAGCTTAGGCCCCCGGGTCCAGCCCCAGCATTTT	TRBV7-9	TRBJ1-5	-	few
CASSERGRGVGEQYF	TGTGCCAGCAGTGAAAGAGGGAGGGGAGTGGGTGAGCAGTACTTC	TRBV6-1	TRBJ2-7	TRBD2	few
CASSLRATDTQYF	TGTGCCAGCAGCTTGCGAGCGACAGATACGCAGTATTTT	TRBV5-5	TRBJ2-3	-	-
CASSPQGPYSNQPQHF	TGTGCCAGCAGCCCCCAAGGCCCCTATAGCAATCAGCCCCAGCATTTT	TRBV7-2	TRBJ1-5	-	few
CAISEPESGGWAQPQHF	TGTGCCATCAGTGAGCCCGAATCGGGGGGATGGGCTCAGCCCCAGCATTTT	TRBV10-3	TRBJ1-5	-	few
CASSDKGLPEPGELFF	TGTGCCAGCAGCGATAAAGGACTCCCCGAACCCGGGGAGCTGTTTTTT	TRBV9	TRBJ2-2	-	many
CAISEAGNTEAFF	TGTGCCATCAGTGAGGCGGGGAACACTGAAGCTTTCTTT	TRBV10-3	TRBJ1-1	-	-
CASSYSSGRVNTEAFF	TGTGCCAGCAGTTACTCGTCAGGCAGGGTTAACACTGAAGCTTTCTTT	TRBV6-5	TRBJ1-1	-	-
CASSLYGTASGTGELFF	TGTGCCAGCAGCTTATACGGGACCGCGAGCGGCACCGGGGAGCTGTTTTTT	TRBV7-8	TRBJ2-2	-	many
CASTHPGQSNTEAFF	TGTGCCAGCACCCACCCGGGACAATCGAACACTGAAGCTTTCTTT	TRBV12-3/TRBV12-4	TRBJ1-1	-	few
CASSFGNTEAFF	TGTGCCAGCAGTTTTGGGAACACTGAAGCTTTCTTT	TRBV12-3/TRBV12-4	TRBJ1-1	-	many
CASSPPDSQHNYGYTF	TGTGCCAGCTCACCACCGGACAGCCAGCATAACTATGGCTACACCTTC	TRBV18	TRBJ1-2	-	few
CASSIDTETYEQYF	TGTGCCAGTAGTATAGATACGGAAACCTACGAGCAGTACTTC	TRBV19	TRBJ2-7	-	few
CASSLSRATEAFF	TGTGCCAGCAGCTTAAGCAGGGCCACTGAAGCTTTCTTT	TRBV11-2	TRBJ1-1	-	-
CASKDLQGGSYNEQFF	TGTGCCAGCAAAGATTTACAGGGGGGTTCCTACAATGAGCAGTTCTTC	TRBV6-2/TRBV6-3	TRBJ2-1	TRBD1	few
CASSLGDRGPESYNSPLHF	TGTGCCAGCAGTTTAGGGGACAGGGGGCCAGAATCCTATAATTCACCCCTCCACTTT	TRBV12-3/TRBV12-4	TRBJ1-6	TRBD1	-
CASSYFGTGRCYNEQFF	TGTGCCAGCAGTTATTTCGGGACAGGGAGGTGCTACAATGAGCAGTTCTTC	TRBV6-8	TRBJ2-1	TRBD1	-
CASSGGTALSNEKLFF	TGTGCCAGCAGTGGCGGGACCGCACTGTCCAATGAAAAACTGTTTTTT	TRBV6-1	TRBJ1-4	-	-
CASSSSRDTNQPQHF	TGTGCCAGCAGCTCGAGCCGGGACACCAATCAGCCCCAGCATTTT	TRBV7-9	TRBJ1-5	-	-
CASSPRDRETQYF	TGTGCCAGCAGCCCCCGGGATCGAGAGACCCAGTACTTC	TRBV7-9	TRBJ2-5	-	-
CASSDRQGPSYEQYF	TGTGCCAGCAGCGATCGACAGGGCCCTTCCTACGAGCAGTACTTC	TRBV7-8	TRBJ2-7	TRBD1	many
CASSPPGAANQPQHF	TGTGCCAGCAGCCCCCCAGGGGCTGCCAATCAGCCCCAGCATTTT	TRBV12-3/TRBV12-4	TRBJ1-5	-	few
CASSPGSGDTQYF	TGCGCCAGCAGTCCTGGCTCTGGCGATACGCAGTATTTT	TRBV4-3	TRBJ2-3	-	few
CASSSRDRRPLETQYF	TGTGCCAGCAGCTCTCGGGACAGGAGACCTCTAGAGACCCAGTACTTC	TRBV7-9	TRBJ2-5	TRBD1	few
CASSFPGVGEQYF	TGTGCCAGCAGCTTCCCAGGGGTAGGCGAGCAGTACTTC	TRBV7-2	TRBJ2-7	-	-
CASSLAGARDTQYF	TGTGCCAGCAGTTTAGCGGGGGCGAGAGATACGCAGTATTTT	TRBV28	TRBJ2-3	-	few
CASSQEETGGPAYGYTF	TGTGCCAGCAGCCAAGAAGAGACAGGGGGCCCTGCCTATGGCTACACCTTC	TRBV4-2	TRBJ1-2	TRBD1	few
CAISESIDEQFF	TGTGCCATCAGTGAGTCGATAGATGAGCAGTTCTTC	TRBV10-3	TRBJ2-1	-	-
CSARGGGMKNTEAFF	TGCAGTGCTAGAGGCGGGGGGATGAAGAACACTGAAGCTTTCTTT	TRBV20-1	TRBJ1-1	-	-
CASSRLQLGNQPQHF	TGTGCCAGCAGTCGACTCCAATTGGGCAATCAGCCCCAGCATTTT	TRBV28	TRBJ1-5	-	few
CASNSALNLPLHF	TGTGCCAGCAATTCGGCCTTGAATTTACCCCTCCACTTT	TRBV2	TRBJ1-6	-	-
CASTTGGTEAFF	TGTGCCAGCACCACGGGGGGTACTGAAGCTTTCTTT	TRBV6-1	TRBJ1-1	-	few
CASSLASGTRRETQYF	TGTGCCAGCAGCTTAGCCAGCGGGACCAGGAGAGAGACCCAGTACTTC	TRBV7-9	TRBJ2-5	TRBD2	few
CASSSYRATDTQYF	TGTGCCAGCAGCTCTTACCGGGCCACAGATACGCAGTATTTT	TRBV7-6	TRBJ2-3	-	-
CASSQGVAKGAKNSPLHF	TGTGCCAGCAGCCAAGGCGTGGCAAAGGGGGCTAAAAATTCACCCCTCCACTTT	TRBV4-2	TRBJ1-6	TRBD1	-
CASSLGRGPGETQYF	TGTGCCAGCAGCTTAGGACGGGGGCCGGGGGAGACCCAGTACTTC	TRBV7-9	TRBJ2-5	-	-
CASSFTTGGNQPQHF	TGTGCCAGCAGTTTTACGACAGGGGGAAATCAGCCCCAGCATTTT	TRBV7-9	TRBJ1-5	TRBD1	few
CASSPRQDGREKLFF	TGTGCCAGCAGTCCTAGACAGGACGGAAGGGAAAAACTGTTTTTT	TRBV27	TRBJ1-4	-	-
CAWSYPDRAISGNTIYF	TGTGCCTGGAGTTATCCAGACAGGGCGATCTCTGGAAACACCATATATTTT	TRBV30	TRBJ1-3	TRBD1	few
CASRSHGSVGNQPQHF	TGTGCCAGCAGGTCGCACGGGTCGGTGGGCAATCAGCCCCAGCATTTT	TRBV28	TRBJ1-5	-	-
CASSRQGSGELFF	TGTGCTAGCAGCCGACAGGGATCCGGGGAGCTGTTTTTT	TRBV7-7	TRBJ2-2	TRBD1	few
CASSLAVGGNQPQHF	TGTGCCAGCAGCTTAGCAGTAGGGGGAAATCAGCCCCAGCATTTT	TRBV7-8	TRBJ1-5	-	-
CASSFAYSVADSYEQYF	TGTGCCAGCAGTTTCGCCTACAGTGTAGCGGACTCCTACGAGCAGTACTTC	TRBV27	TRBJ2-7	-	-
CASSLASGTPAGELFF	TGTGCCAGCAGCTTAGCATCGGGGACCCCCGCCGGGGAGCTGTTTTTT	TRBV7-9	TRBJ2-2	-	-
CASRPGTGRSYNEQFF	TGTGCCAGCAGACCCGGGACAGGCCGCTCCTACAATGAGCAGTTCTTC	TRBV6-5	TRBJ2-1	TRBD1	-
CASSYSWGNTEAFF	TGTGCCAGCAGTTACTCGTGGGGGAACACTGAAGCTTTCTTT	TRBV6-2/TRBV6-3	TRBJ1-1	-	-
CASSRTGDRSQPQHF	TGTGCCAGCAGCCGGACAGGGGACCGTTCTCAGCCCCAGCATTTT	TRBV7-9	TRBJ1-5	TRBD1	few
CASSSAGGTDTQYF	TGTGCCAGCAGCTCCGCGGGGGGCACAGATACGCAGTATTTT	TRBV7-6	TRBJ2-3	TRBD2	many
CASSFSGGADTQYF	TGTGCCAGCAGCTTTAGCGGGGGGGCAGATACGCAGTATTTT	TRBV7-2	TRBJ2-3	TRBD2	-
CASGEGGNTEAFF	TGTGCCAGCGGGGAGGGAGGGAACACTGAAGCTTTCTTT	TRBV7-9	TRBJ1-1	-	-